These 19 T cell receptor beta chains were sequenced from one sample in a study of blood T cells in healthy people across ages. Primed by a sample-barcoded 5' primer and a J-beta primer mix, a second PCR proceeded for about 6 to 11 cycles. TCRdb itself ran the 5' RACE reads through MiXCR, one entry per CDR3 protein. The table records nearly 800,000 distinct CDR3 sequences, 25% of them present only once. The data were also submitted as part of a second study, on T cells of mothers and their children.

The source material was blood. These receptors all come from a boy aged 5-17 years in good health.

The genes are TRBV7-9 and TRBJ1-2; 9 bases match TRBD1. V lost 4 bases and J lost 8; bases outside the gene matches: 11. The CDR3 has 15 residues. The germline CDR1 and CDR2 sequences are SEHNR and FQNEAQ (reference sequence). CDR3 sequence reads: CASSSKGQGARGYTF. The CDR3 DNA reads as TGTGCCAGCAGCTCGAAGGGACAGGGCGCGCGGGGCTACACCTTC.

The chain has TRBV20-1 and TRBJ2-7; 12 bases map to TRBD1. Per germline, CDR1 DFQATT and CDR2 SNEGSKA (reference sequence). This CDR3 is 14 amino acids long. J was trimmed by 6 bases and V by 7 bases; bases with no gene match: 10. The CDR3: CSGDPGQGAGEQYF. The CDR3 coding sequence is TGCAGTGGGGATCCGGGACAGGGGGCTGGCGAGCAGTACTTC.

This chain links TRBV27 with TRBJ2-5; 7 bases are a match to TRBD1. The trim removed 7 bases at V and 1 base at J, leaving 15 bases unmatched. The germline gives CDR1 MNHEY, CDR2 SMNVEV (reference sequence). The CDR3 has 17 residues. This CDR3 reads CASTSQPGQYFQETQYF. As DNA, the CDR3 is TGTGCCAGCACCTCCCAACCGGGACAGTACTTCCAAGAGACCCAGTACTTC.

This clonotype was counted a few times. This chain links TRBV7-9 with TRBJ2-1, with D possibly called TRBD1 or TRBD2 (6 bases each). The CDR3 consists of 17 residues. V was pared by 4 bases and J by 0 bases, with 16 bases between. Germline V gene lookup returns CDR1 SEHNR and CDR2 FQNEAQ (reference sequence). This CDR3 is CASSSGGLESSYNEQFF. The CDR3 DNA is TGTGCCAGCAGCTCCGGGGGCCTCGAGAGCTCCTACAATGAGCAGTTCTTC.

The chain links TRBV20-1 to TRBJ1-1; TRBD1 might be the D (6 bases). Looked up from germline, CDR1 is DFQATT and CDR2 is SNEGSKA (reference sequence). There are 12 residues in the CDR3. V lost 6 bases and J lost 6, with 14 bases in between. The CDR3 spells CSAQGEGAEAFF. CDR3 in DNA: TGCAGTGCCCAAGGGGAGGGGGCTGAAGCTTTCTTT.

The table lists this clonotype with a count of one. This chain links TRBV6-6 with TRBJ1-2; tentatively, D is TRBD1 (6 bases). CDR3 length equals 16 residues. Germline V gives CDR1 MNHNY, CDR2 SVGAGI (reference sequence). V lost 7 bases and J lost 0, with 18 bases in between. This CDR3 reads CASNPIGGGTNYGYTF. The DNA of the CDR3 is TGTGCCAGCAACCCCATCGGGGGGGGCACTAACTATGGCTACACCTTC.

The chain carries TRBV7-3 and TRBJ2-1, with 7 bases matching TRBD1. The J call may be in error: the DNA end matches TRBJ2-7 better. The CDR3 covers 13 residues. Germline assignment: CDR1 SGHTA and CDR2 FQGTGA. The CDR3 is CASSSGQHLEQYF. In DNA form, the CDR3 reads TGTGCCAGCAGCTCGGGACAGCATCTCGAGCAGTACTTC.

A few counts support this clonotype. V is TRBV15 and J is TRBJ2-5, with unresolved D. The CDR3 is 13 residues long. The V gene's germline CDR1 is LNHNV and CDR2 YYDKDF (reference sequence). V shed 5 bases and J shed 1 base, with 8 bases lying between them. The CDR3 region has the DNA TGTGCCACCAGCCCCGGCGGCCAAGAGACCCAGTACTTC. This translates into CATSPGGQETQYF. Full variable domain (outside the CDR3, taken from reference TRBV15 and TRBJ2-5): DAMVIQNPRYQVTQFGKPVTLSCSQTLNHNVMYWYQQKSSQAPKLLFHYYDKDFNNEADTPDNFQSRRPNTSFCFLDIRSPGLGDTAMYLCATSPGGQETQYFGPGTRLLVL.

As to this clonotype: The germline gene is not matched at one end of the junction; a read error may be the cause. The chain employs TRBV9 and TRBJ2-2, with D uncertain. CDR1 and CDR2 (germline): SGDLS, YYNGEE. This CDR3 contains 13 residues. The CDR3 nucleotides read TGTGCCAGCAGCGTAGTGGGCACCGCGGAGCTGTTTTTT. Encoded protein: CASSVVGTAELFF. The complete variable domain, with remaining parts taken from reference TRBV9 and TRBJ2-2, reads DSGVTQTPKHLITATGQRVTLRCSPRSGDLSVYWYQQSLDQGLQFLIQYYNGEERAKGNILERFSAQQFPDLHSELNLSSLELGDSALYFCASSVVGTAELFFGEGSRLTVL.

This chain joins TRBV19 and TRBJ1-4; no firm D call. CDR1 is LNHDA, CDR2 SQIVND, per germline (reference sequence). Trimming took off 7 bases at V and 7 bases at J, with 16 bases between the two ends. The CDR3 extends over 14 amino acids. The CDR3 sequence: CASTVFGSGEKLFF. The CDR3 DNA reads as TGTGCCAGTACGGTTTTCGGGTCGGGTGAAAAACTGTTTTTT.

The chain couples TRBV19 to TRBJ2-7, with 8 positions matching TRBD2. The germline V gene has CDR1 LNHDA and CDR2 SQIVND (reference sequence). The CDR3 runs 13 residues. Trimming removed 3 bases from V and 3 bases from J; junction bases left unmatched: 1. The DNA of the CDR3 is TGTGCCAGTAGTATGCGGGGGGACTACGAGCAGTACTTC. The encoded protein is CASSMRGDYEQYF.

The chain recombines TRBV2 with TRBJ2-6, with no clear D. From germline, CDR1 is SNHLY and CDR2 FYNNEI. Trimming took off 9 bases at V and 0 bases at J, with 6 bases between the two ends. This CDR3 region has 13 residues. The CDR3 DNA is TGTGCCAGAAAAAACTCTGGGGCCAACGTCCTGACTTTC. Encoded protein: CARKNSGANVLTF.

This clonotype was observed many times. V is TRBV5-1 and J is TRBJ1-2; D unclear. V was cut by 0 bases and J by 4 bases, with 7 bases left in between. The CDR3 covers 13 residues. Germline values: CDR1 SGHRS, CDR2 YFSETQ. The CDR3: CASSLGGVYGYTF. Here the CDR3 DNA reads TGCGCCAGCAGCTTGGGTGGGGTCTATGGCTACACCTTC. Filled out from reference TRBV5-1 and TRBJ1-2, the complete variable domain reads KAGVTQTPRYLIKTRGQQVTLSCSPISGHRSVSWYQQTPGQGLQFLFEYFSETQRNKGNFPGRFSGRQFSNSRSEMNVSTLELGDSALYLCASSLGGVYGYTFGSGTRLTVV.

The rearrangement links TRBV4-1 to TRBJ2-4; 10 bases align to TRBD2. This CDR3 region has 20 residues. The junction had 15 bases not matched to a gene; V was cut back by 4 bases and J by 0 bases. Germline loops: CDR1 MGHRA, CDR2 YSYEKL. The CDR3 sequence is CASSPAGGPDLGLAKNIQYF. CDR3 DNA: TGCGCCAGCAGCCCAGCGGGAGGGCCCGATTTGGGCCTAGCCAAAAACATTCAGTACTTC.

V usage is TRBV6-1 and J usage is TRBJ2-7; 9 bases are shared with TRBD1. V was pared by 1 base and J by 1 base, with 2 bases of the junction left unmatched. CDR1 is MNHNS and CDR2 is SASEGT in the germline V gene. The CDR3 contains 15 residues. The CDR3 loop is CASSEVGTGSYEQYF. Here the CDR3 DNA reads TGTGCCAGCAGTGAAGTCGGGACAGGGTCCTACGAGCAGTACTTC.

This clonotype was seen only a few times. This chain connects TRBV5-6 to TRBJ2-7; maybe TRBD2 (6 bases). The V gene lost 3 bases and the J gene lost 0 bases, with 13 bases spanning the gap. This CDR3 has 15 residues. From germline, CDR1 is SGHDT and CDR2 YYEEEE. CDR3 nucleotide sequence: TGTGCCAGCAGCTGGACGGGACTGATCTCCTACGAGCAGTACTTC. Residues: CASSWTGLISYEQYF.

The table lists this clonotype with a few counts. In DNA, the CDR3 is TGTGCCAGCAGTTACCAAGCCATCATTAAGTTCAATGAGCAGTTCTTC. Its protein is CASSYQAIIKFNEQFF. The chain employs TRBV6-5 and TRBJ2-1, with D unclear. Germline V gene lookup returns CDR1 MNHEY and CDR2 SVGAGI. The V gene lost 2 bases and the J gene lost 6 bases, with 17 bases spanning the gap. This CDR3 contains 16 residues.

The genes are TRBV7-9 and TRBJ2-7, with D possibly TRBD2 on 6 matching bases. Germline loops: CDR1 SEHNR, CDR2 FQNEAQ (reference sequence). V was pared by 5 bases and J by 6 bases, with 20 bases between. The CDR3 loop spans 15 amino acids. The CDR3 DNA follows: TGTGCCAGCAGCGACTCGACTAGGATTGGTTCCGAGCAGTACTTC. Translated: CASSDSTRIGSEQYF. Looking up the rest from reference TRBV7-9 and TRBJ2-7 gives the full variable domain: DTGVSQNPRHKITKRGQNVTFRCDPISEHNRLYWYRQTLGQGPEFLTYFQNEAQLEKSRLLSDRFSAERPKGSFSTLEIQRTEQGDSAMYLCASSDSTRIGSEQYFGPGTRLTVT.

J is TRBJ2-1 and V is TRBV29-1; 7 bases align to TRBD2. CDR1 and CDR2 from the germline V gene are SQVTM and ANQGSEA. With V trimmed by 7 bases and J by 0 bases, 9 bases remained unmatched. This CDR3 is 15 amino acids long. The CDR3 DNA is TGCAGCGGGGGGGTAGGGGACTACTCCTACAATGAGCAGTTCTTC. This sequence encodes CSGGVGDYSYNEQFF.